This TCR beta chain stems from a study of T-cell reconstitution after alpha-beta-depleted transplantation in children. Study observations and caveats: Surviving recipient T cells and intrathymic progenitors accounted for some patients' high TCRbeta diversity at day 60. By about two months after transplant, alpha-beta T cells reportedly arose from several hundred graft clones that had expanded.

This clonotype was picked up many times. Its antigen remains unknown. Using unique molecular identifiers, the investigators prepared the TCRbeta library. From the PCR reads, TCRdb called clonotypes with MiXCR, one entry per CDR3 protein. Of 200,000 to 300,000 distinct CDR3 sequences in the sample, roughly 8% were seen once. Germline assignment: CDR1 SGHVS and CDR2 FNYEAQ. The CDR3 length is 15 residues. V lost 3 bases, J lost 4 bases, and 5 bases stayed unmatched. This chain connects TRBV7-6 to TRBJ2-3, with TRBD2 matching over 9 bases. The receptor was isolated from a male patient aged 10-17 years who had a stem cell transplant for acute lymphoblastic leukemia, so the T cells may come from the graft donor. The sample consisted of PBMCs, mostly from graft donor cells, taken 180 days after TCRalphabeta/CD19-depleted stem cell transplant. CDR3 residues: CASSFAGGLPDTQYF. The CDR3 coding sequence is TGTGCCAGCAGCTTTGCGGGGGGGCTGCCAGATACGCAGTATTTT.